These T cell receptor beta chains were read from a single sample in a study of OX40 agonist ivuxolimab in advanced cancers. Only in-frame clones appear in the TCRdb table, and some are missing; sequencing was by immunoSEQ multiplex PCR. The repertoire consists of 30,000 or so clones, with around four fifths occurring once and the leading ten covering 11%. The material sequenced was CD4+ or CD8+ T cells sorted from blood, taken in a trial of the OX40 agonist ivuxolimab. The receptors come from an adult with an advanced solid tumor such as melanoma, head and neck, liver or kidney cancer. Each CDR3 is given with its conserved first and last residue. Fields, in order: J gene, D gene, V gene, clone size, CDR3 DNA, CDR3 protein. The D gene is left open where the match is weak. Some rows have no size entry. The others give once, few or many, or a class for an expanded clone.

J gene: TRBJ2-3
D gene: TRBD1
V gene: TRBV10-3
clone size: -
CDR3 DNA: TGTGCCATCAGTGCGGGACAGGGGTGGTCTTGGCGTGATACGCAGTATTTT
CDR3 protein: CAISAGQGWSWRDTQYF

J gene: TRBJ2-2
D gene: TRBD1
V gene: TRBV7-9
clone size: -
CDR3 DNA: TGTGCCAGCAGCCCTCGGACCCCGGTGACAGGGGGCGAAGGCGGGGAGCTGTTTTTT
CDR3 protein: CASSPRTPVTGGEGGELFF

J gene: TRBJ1-1
D gene: -
V gene: TRBV9
clone size: medium-sized
CDR3 DNA: TGTGCCAGCAGCGTAGAAGACCCCGTAGGGCGGACTGAAGCTTTCTTT
CDR3 protein: CASSVEDPVGRTEAFF

J gene: TRBJ1-1
D gene: -
V gene: TRBV10-3
clone size: -
CDR3 DNA: TGTGCCATCAGTGCGGACCGTAATTGGGACACTGAAGCTTTCTTT
CDR3 protein: CAISADRNWDTEAFF

J gene: TRBJ1-2
D gene: -
V gene: TRBV7-9
clone size: -
CDR3 DNA: TGTGCCAGCAGCACCGGGGTAGGGAACTATGGCTACACCTTC
CDR3 protein: CASSTGVGNYGYTF

J gene: TRBJ2-5
D gene: TRBD1
V gene: TRBV19
clone size: -
CDR3 DNA: TGTGCCAGTAGTATCGGCAGGGACAGGGGACGTGAGACCCAGTACTTC
CDR3 protein: CASSIGRDRGRETQYF

J gene: TRBJ1-2
D gene: -
V gene: TRBV6-5
clone size: -
CDR3 DNA: TGTGCCAGCAGTTTCGCGTCTCTTTTAAACTATGGCTACACCTTC
CDR3 protein: CASSFASLLNYGYTF

J gene: TRBJ1-4
D gene: -
V gene: TRBV7-2
clone size: -
CDR3 DNA: TGTGCCAGCAGCCTGGGAGGAGAAAAACTGTTTTTT
CDR3 protein: CASSLGGEKLFF

J gene: TRBJ2-7
D gene: TRBD2
V gene: TRBV27
clone size: medium-sized
CDR3 DNA: TGTGCCAGCAGTCCTGGTATGGGTAGCGGGGTTAACGAGCAGTACTTC
CDR3 protein: CASSPGMGSGVNEQYF

J gene: TRBJ2-5
D gene: -
V gene: TRBV7-9
clone size: once
CDR3 DNA: TGTGCCAGCAGCTTAACCGGCACTCAAGAGACCCAGTACTTC
CDR3 protein: CASSLTGTQETQYF

J gene: TRBJ2-3
D gene: TRBD2
V gene: TRBV29-1
clone size: -
CDR3 DNA: TGCAGCTCCGAGGCGAGAAGAAGCGGGGGGGCCGATACGCAGTATTTT
CDR3 protein: CSSEARRSGGADTQYF

J gene: TRBJ1-2
D gene: TRBD1
V gene: TRBV4-3
clone size: -
CDR3 DNA: TGCGCCAGCAGCCAAGCCGAGGGACAGGGTTGGGGTGGCTACACCTTC
CDR3 protein: CASSQAEGQGWGGYTF

J gene: TRBJ1-4
D gene: TRBD1
V gene: TRBV9
clone size: -
CDR3 DNA: TGTGCCAGCAGCCCCTCGGACAGGGGTCGGTATGAAAAACTGTTTTTT
CDR3 protein: CASSPSDRGRYEKLFF

J gene: TRBJ2-7
D gene: TRBD1
V gene: TRBV11-2
clone size: -
CDR3 DNA: TGTGCCAGCAGCGAGTCAGGGGGAGACCACGAGCAGTACTTC
CDR3 protein: CASSESGGDHEQYF

J gene: TRBJ1-2
D gene: -
V gene: TRBV5-6
clone size: few
CDR3 DNA: TGTGCCAGCAGCATCGGGACCCTGAATAGCTATGGCTACACCTTC
CDR3 protein: CASSIGTLNSYGYTF

J gene: TRBJ2-5
D gene: -
V gene: TRBV14
clone size: -
CDR3 DNA: TGTGCCAGCAGCCAAGGAGGGGGTCCAAGCGCAGAGACCCAGTACTTC
CDR3 protein: CASSQGGGPSAETQYF

J gene: TRBJ2-1
D gene: TRBD1
V gene: TRBV10-3
clone size: few
CDR3 DNA: TGTGCCTTATGGACAGGGGGCGAGAATGAGCAGTTCTTC
CDR3 protein: CALWTGGENEQFF

J gene: TRBJ2-7
D gene: -
V gene: TRBV6-1
clone size: -
CDR3 DNA: TGTGCCAGCAGTGAAGTAGGCGGGATCTCCTACGAGCAGTACTTC
CDR3 protein: CASSEVGGISYEQYF

J gene: TRBJ2-3
D gene: -
V gene: TRBV7-9
clone size: -
CDR3 DNA: TGTGCCATCTTTTCCAGGGGTCTCCTCGGGTATTTT
CDR3 protein: CAIFSRGLLGYF

J gene: TRBJ2-2
D gene: -
V gene: TRBV9
clone size: -
CDR3 DNA: TGTGCCAGCATCTCCGCGAACACCGGGGAGCTGTTTTTT
CDR3 protein: CASISANTGELFF

J gene: TRBJ2-1
D gene: -
V gene: TRBV5-6
clone size: -
CDR3 DNA: TGTGCCAGCCTGAGGGGGGGACGGGAGCAGTTCTTC
CDR3 protein: CASLRGGREQFF

J gene: TRBJ2-5
D gene: -
V gene: TRBV7-6
clone size: -
CDR3 DNA: TGTGCCAGCAGCTTAAACCCGGACGGAGGAGGAGAGACCCAGTACTTC
CDR3 protein: CASSLNPDGGGETQYF

J gene: TRBJ2-2
D gene: -
V gene: TRBV4-3
clone size: -
CDR3 DNA: TGCGCCAGCAGCCAAGGCCTGCAGGGCTTTTGGACCGGGGAGCTGTTTTTT
CDR3 protein: CASSQGLQGFWTGELFF